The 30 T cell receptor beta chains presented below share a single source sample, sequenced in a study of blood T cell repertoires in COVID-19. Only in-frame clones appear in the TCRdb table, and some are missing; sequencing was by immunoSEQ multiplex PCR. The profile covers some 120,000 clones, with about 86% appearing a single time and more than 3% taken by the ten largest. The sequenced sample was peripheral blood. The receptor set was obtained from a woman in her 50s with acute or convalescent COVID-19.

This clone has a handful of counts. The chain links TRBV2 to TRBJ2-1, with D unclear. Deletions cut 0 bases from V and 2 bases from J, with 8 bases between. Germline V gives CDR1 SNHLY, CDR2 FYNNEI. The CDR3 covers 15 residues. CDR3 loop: CASSEAVIAYNEQFF. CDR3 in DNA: TGTGCCAGCAGTGAAGCGGTAATAGCCTACAATGAGCAGTTCTTC. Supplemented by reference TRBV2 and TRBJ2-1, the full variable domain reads EPEVTQTPSHQVTQMGQEVILRCVPISNHLYFYWYRQILGQKVEFLVSFYNNEISEKSEIFDDQFSVERPDGSNFTLKIRSTKLEDSAMYFCASSEAVIAYNEQFFGPGTRLTVL.

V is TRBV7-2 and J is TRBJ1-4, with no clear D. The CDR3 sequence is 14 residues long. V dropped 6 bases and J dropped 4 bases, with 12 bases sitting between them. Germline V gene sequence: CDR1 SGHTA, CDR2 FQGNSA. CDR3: CASRAKAGNEKLFF. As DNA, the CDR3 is TGTGCCAGCAGGGCCAAGGCGGGTAATGAAAAACTGTTTTTT. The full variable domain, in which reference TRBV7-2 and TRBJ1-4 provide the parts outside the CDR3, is GAGVSQSPSNKVTEKGKDVELRCDPISGHTALYWYRQSLGQGLEFLIYFQGNSAPDKSGLPSDRFSAERTGGSVSTLTIQRTQQEDSAVYLCASRAKAGNEKLFFGSGTQLSVL.

This CDR3 is CASNLQGSAGELFF. DNA of the CDR3: TGTGCCAGCAATCTTCAGGGGTCTGCCGGGGAGCTGTTTTTT. The genes are TRBV2 and TRBJ2-2, with D tentatively TRBD1 (6 bases). The germline V gene has CDR1 SNHLY and CDR2 FYNNEI. This CDR3 is 14 amino acids long. Trimming removed 7 bases from V and 6 bases from J, with 15 bases in between.

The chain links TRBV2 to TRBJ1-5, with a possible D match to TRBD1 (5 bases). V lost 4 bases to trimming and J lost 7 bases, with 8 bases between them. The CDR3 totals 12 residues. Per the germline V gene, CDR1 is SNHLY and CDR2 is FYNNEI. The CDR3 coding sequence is TGTGCCAGCAGTGGACAGCAACAGCCCCAGCATTTT. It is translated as CASSGQQQPQHF.

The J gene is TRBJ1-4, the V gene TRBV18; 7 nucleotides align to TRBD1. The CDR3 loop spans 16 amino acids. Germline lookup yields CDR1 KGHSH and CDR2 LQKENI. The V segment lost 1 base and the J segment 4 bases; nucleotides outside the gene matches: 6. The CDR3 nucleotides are TGTGCCAGCTCACCACGACAGGACAGGATTAATGAAAAACTGTTTTTT. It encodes CASSPRQDRINEKLFF.

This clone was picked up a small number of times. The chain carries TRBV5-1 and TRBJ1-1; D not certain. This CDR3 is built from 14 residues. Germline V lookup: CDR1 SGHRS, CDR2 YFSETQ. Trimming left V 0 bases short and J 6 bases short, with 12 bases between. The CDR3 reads CASSLDSPVAEAFF. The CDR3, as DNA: TGCGCCAGCAGCTTGGACAGTCCGGTCGCTGAAGCTTTCTTT.

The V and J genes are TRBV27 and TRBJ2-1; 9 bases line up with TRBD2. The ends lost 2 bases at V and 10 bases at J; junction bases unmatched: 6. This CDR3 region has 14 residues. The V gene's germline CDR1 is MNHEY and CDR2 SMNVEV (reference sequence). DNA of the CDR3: TGTGCCAGCAGTTTAGCGGGAGGGCCGGGGGAGCAGTTCTTC. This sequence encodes CASSLAGGPGEQFF.

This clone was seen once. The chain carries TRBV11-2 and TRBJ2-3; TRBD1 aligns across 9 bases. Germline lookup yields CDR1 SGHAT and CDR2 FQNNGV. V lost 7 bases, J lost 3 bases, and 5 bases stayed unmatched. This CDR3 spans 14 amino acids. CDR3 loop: CASNRDRVTDTQYF. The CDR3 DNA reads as TGTGCCAGCAACCGGGACAGGGTGACAGATACGCAGTATTTT.

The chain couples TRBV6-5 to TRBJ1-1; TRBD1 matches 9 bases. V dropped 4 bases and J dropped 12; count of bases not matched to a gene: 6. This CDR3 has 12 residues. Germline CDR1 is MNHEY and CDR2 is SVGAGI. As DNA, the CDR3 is TGTGCCAGCAGTTCCGGACAGGGGAGAACTTTCTTT. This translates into CASSSGQGRTFF.

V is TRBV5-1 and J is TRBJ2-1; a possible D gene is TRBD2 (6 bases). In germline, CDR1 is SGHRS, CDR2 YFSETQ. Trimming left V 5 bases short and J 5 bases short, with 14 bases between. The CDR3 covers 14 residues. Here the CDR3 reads CASRISSANNEQFF. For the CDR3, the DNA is TGCGCCAGCAGAATCTCTAGCGCGAACAATGAGCAGTTCTTC.

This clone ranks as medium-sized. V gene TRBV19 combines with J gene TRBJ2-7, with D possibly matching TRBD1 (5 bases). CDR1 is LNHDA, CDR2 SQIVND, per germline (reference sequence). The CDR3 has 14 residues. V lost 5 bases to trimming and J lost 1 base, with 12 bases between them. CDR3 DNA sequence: TGTGCCAGTAGTGCCAGGGTTTTTTCCTACGAGCAGTACTTC. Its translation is CASSARVFSYEQYF.

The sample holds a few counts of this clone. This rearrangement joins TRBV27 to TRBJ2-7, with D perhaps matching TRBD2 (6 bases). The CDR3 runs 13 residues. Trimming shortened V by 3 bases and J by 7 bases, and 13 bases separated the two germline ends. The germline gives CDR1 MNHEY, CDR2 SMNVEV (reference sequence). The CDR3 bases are TGTGCCAGCAGTTTCGAACTAGCTACTGAGCAGTACTTC. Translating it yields CASSFELATEQYF.

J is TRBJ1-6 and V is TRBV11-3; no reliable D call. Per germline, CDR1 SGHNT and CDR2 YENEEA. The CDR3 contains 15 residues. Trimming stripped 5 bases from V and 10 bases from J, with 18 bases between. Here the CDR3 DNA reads TGTGCCAGCAGCAGCCGGTGGGTAAGGAGATCACCCCTCCACTTT. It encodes CASSSRWVRRSPLHF.

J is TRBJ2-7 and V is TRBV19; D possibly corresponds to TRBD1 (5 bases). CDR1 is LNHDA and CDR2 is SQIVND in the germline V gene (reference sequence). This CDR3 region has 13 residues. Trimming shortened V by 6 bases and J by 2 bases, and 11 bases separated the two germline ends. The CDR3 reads CASRPDSTYEQYF. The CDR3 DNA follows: TGTGCCAGTAGACCCGACAGCACCTACGAGCAGTACTTC.

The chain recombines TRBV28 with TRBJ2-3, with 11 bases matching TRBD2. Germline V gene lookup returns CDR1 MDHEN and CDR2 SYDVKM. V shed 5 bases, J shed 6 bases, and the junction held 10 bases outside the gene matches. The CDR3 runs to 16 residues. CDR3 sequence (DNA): TGTGCCAGCAGTATAAGTAGCGGGAGGGCAAGTGATACGCAGTATTTT. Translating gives CASSISSGRASDTQYF.

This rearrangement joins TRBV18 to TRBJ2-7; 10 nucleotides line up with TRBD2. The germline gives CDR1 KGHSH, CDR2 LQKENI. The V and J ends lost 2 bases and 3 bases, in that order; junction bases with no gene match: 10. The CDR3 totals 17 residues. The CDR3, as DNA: TGTGCCAGCTCACCAAGTACCTGGACTAGCGGCTTCTACGAGCAGTACTTC. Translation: CASSPSTWTSGFYEQYF. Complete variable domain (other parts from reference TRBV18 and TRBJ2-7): NAGVMQNPRHLVRRRGQEARLRCSPMKGHSHVYWYRQLPEEGLKFMVYLQKENIIDESGMPKERFSAEFPKEGPSILRIQQVVRGDSAAYFCASSPSTWTSGFYEQYFGPGTRLTVT.

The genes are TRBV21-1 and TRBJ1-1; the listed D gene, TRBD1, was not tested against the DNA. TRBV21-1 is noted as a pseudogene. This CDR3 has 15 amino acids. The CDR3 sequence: CASRSDRVGGTEAFF. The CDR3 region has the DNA TGTGCCAGCCGTTCGGACAGGGTAGGGGGCACTGAAGCTTTCTTT.

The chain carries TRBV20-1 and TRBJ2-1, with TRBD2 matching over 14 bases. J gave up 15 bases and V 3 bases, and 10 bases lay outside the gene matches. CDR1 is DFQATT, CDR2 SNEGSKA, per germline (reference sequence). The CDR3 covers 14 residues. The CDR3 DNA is TGCAGTGCTAGTCCGGGACTAGCGGGAGTGATTCCGTTCTTC. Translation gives CSASPGLAGVIPFF.

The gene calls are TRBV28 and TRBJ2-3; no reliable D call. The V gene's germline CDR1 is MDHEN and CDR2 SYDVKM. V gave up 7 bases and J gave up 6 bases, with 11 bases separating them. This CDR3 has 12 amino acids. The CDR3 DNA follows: TGTGCCAGCACCACCGGGTTCGATACGCAGTATTTT. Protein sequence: CASTTGFDTQYF.

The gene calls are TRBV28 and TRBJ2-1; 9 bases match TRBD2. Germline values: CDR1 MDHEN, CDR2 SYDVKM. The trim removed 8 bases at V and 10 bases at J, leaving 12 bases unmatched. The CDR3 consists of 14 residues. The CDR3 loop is CASELAGGPEEQFF. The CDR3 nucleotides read TGTGCCAGCGAACTGGCGGGAGGGCCGGAGGAGCAGTTCTTC.

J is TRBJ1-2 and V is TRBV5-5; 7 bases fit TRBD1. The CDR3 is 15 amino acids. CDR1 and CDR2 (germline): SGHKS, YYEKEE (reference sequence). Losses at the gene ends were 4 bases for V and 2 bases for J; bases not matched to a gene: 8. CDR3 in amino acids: CASSPFSTGNYGYTF. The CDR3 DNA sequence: TGTGCCAGCAGCCCCTTTTCGACAGGGAACTATGGCTACACCTTC.

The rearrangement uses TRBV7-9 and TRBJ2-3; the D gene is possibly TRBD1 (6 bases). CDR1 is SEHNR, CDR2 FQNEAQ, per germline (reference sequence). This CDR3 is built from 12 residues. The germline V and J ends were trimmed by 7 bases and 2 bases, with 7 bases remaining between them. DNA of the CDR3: TGTGCCAGCATGGGGGCCACAGATACGCAGTATTTT. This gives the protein CASMGATDTQYF.

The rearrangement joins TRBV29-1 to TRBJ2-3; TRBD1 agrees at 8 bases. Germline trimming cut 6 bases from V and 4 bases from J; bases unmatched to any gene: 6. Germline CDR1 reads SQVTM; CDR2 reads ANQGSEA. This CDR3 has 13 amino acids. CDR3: CSVTRTGSDTQYF. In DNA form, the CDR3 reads TGCAGCGTGACTAGGACAGGGTCAGATACGCAGTATTTT.

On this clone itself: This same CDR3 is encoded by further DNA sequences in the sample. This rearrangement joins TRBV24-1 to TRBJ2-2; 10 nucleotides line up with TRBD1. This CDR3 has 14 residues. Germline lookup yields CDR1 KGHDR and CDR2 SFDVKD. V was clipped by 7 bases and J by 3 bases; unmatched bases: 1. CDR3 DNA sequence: TGTGCCACCAGAGGACAGGGGGACACCGGGGAGCTGTTTTTT. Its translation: CATRGQGDTGELFF.

The CDR3 region is CASSQGETAEAFF. The CDR3 nucleotides are TGTGCCAGCAGCCAAGGAGAGACAGCCGAAGCTTTCTTT. V gene TRBV4-2 combines with J gene TRBJ1-1; D is perhaps TRBD1 (5 bases). Germline-derived CDR1 and CDR2 are LGHNA and YNFKEQ. V was shortened by 1 base and J by 8 bases, with 11 bases between the two germline ends. The CDR3 contains 13 residues.

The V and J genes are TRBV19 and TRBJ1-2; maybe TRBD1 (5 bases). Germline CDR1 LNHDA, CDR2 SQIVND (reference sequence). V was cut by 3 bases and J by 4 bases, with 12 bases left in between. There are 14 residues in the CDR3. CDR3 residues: CASSMGRRFYGYTF. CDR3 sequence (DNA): TGTGCCAGTAGTATGGGGCGACGGTTCTATGGCTACACCTTC.

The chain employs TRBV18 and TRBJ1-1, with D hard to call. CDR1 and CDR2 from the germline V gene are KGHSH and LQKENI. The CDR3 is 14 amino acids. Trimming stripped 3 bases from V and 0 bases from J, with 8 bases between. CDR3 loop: CASSPTIMNTEAFF. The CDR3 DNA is TGTGCCAGCTCACCCACTATCATGAACACTGAAGCTTTCTTT.

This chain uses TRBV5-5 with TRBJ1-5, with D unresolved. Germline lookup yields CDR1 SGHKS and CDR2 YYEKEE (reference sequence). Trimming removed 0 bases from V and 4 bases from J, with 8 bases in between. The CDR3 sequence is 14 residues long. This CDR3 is CASSLVGFNQPQHF. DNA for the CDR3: TGTGCCAGCAGCTTGGTCGGGTTTAATCAGCCCCAGCATTTT.

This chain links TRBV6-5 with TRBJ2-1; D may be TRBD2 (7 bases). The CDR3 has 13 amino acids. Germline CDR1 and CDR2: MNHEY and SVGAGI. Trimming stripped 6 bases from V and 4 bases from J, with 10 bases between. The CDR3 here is CASRAGQYNEQFF. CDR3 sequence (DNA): TGTGCCAGCAGAGCGGGACAATACAATGAGCAGTTCTTC.

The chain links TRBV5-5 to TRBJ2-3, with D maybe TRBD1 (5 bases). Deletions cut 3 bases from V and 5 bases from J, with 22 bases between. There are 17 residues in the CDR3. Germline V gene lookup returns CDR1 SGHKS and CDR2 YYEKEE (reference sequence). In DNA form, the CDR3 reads TGTGCCAGCAGCTCTGAATATTATAGGGGTGCCAGAGATACGCAGTATTTT. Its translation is CASSSEYYRGARDTQYF.